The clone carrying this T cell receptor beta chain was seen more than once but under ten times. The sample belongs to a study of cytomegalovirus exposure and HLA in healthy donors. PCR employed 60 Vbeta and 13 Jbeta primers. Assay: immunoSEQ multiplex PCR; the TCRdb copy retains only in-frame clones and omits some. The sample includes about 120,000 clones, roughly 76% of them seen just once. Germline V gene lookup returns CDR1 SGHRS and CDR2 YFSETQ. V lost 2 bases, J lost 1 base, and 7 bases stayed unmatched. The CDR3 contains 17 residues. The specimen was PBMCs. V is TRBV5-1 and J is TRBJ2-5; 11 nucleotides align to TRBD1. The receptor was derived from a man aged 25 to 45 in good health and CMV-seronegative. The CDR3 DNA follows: TGCGCCAGCAGCTTTACCGGGACAGGGGGTTTCCAAGAGACCCAGTACTTC. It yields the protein CASSFTGTGGFQETQYF. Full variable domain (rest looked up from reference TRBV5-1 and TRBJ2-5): KAGVTQTPRYLIKTRGQQVTLSCSPISGHRSVSWYQQTPGQGLQFLFEYFSETQRNKGNFPGRFSGRQFSNSRSEMNVSTLELGDSALYLCASSFTGTGGFQETQYFGPGTRLLVL.